This TCR beta chain was documented in a study of blood T cell repertoires in COVID-19. The method was immunoSEQ multiplex PCR; TCRdb's version includes in-frame clones alone and lacks a portion of them. The repertoire consists of around 140,000 clones, with about 87% occurring once and the leading ten covering roughly 10%. The CDR3 consists of 15 residues. CDR1 and CDR2 (germline): SEHNR, FQNEAQ (reference sequence). V was clipped by 5 bases and J by 4 bases; unmatched bases: 7. Material for sequencing was peripheral blood. The TCR was taken from a man between 60 and 70 years old with active or convalescent COVID-19. V is TRBV7-9 and J is TRBJ1-4; 7 bases are shared with TRBD1. CDR3 bases: TGTGCCAGCAGCATCAGGACAGGCCTTAATGAAAAACTGTTTTTT. Amino acid sequence: CASSIRTGLNEKLFF.